A selection of T cell receptor beta chains follows, all from one sample in a study of beta chain features in type 1 diabetes. The data were produced by immunoSEQ multiplex PCR, yet TCRdb's version contains in-frame clones alone and is incomplete. The sample records 120,000 to 150,000 clones, 10% to 15% being singletons. The sample was central memory CD4+ T cells from blood. The receptors stem from a man aged 18-30 years with type 1 diabetes. Each CDR3 is given with its conserved first and last residue. A D gene is named only where the DNA matches it firmly. Clone size is not always given. Where it is, it says once, few, many or a class for expanded clones.

NA	TRBV4-2	TRBJ2-6	TRBD1	CASSQEGTGDLGANVLTF	TGTGCCAGCAGCCAAGAAGGGACAGGGGATCTTGGGGCCAACGTCCTGACTTTC
few	TRBV27	TRBJ1-6	NA	CASSSHQDFWDSPLHF	TGTGCCAGCAGTTCTCACCAAGACTTCTGGGATTCACCCCTCCACTTT
NA	TRBV5-4	TRBJ2-5	NA	CASSFQGEETQYF	TGTGCCAGCAGCTTCCAAGGAGAAGAGACCCAGTACTTC
few	TRBV2	TRBJ2-5	NA	CASMSSWAGETQYF	TGTGCCAGCATGTCCTCCTGGGCGGGGGAGACCCAGTACTTC
many	TRBV7-6	TRBJ1-1	TRBD1	CASSSGQGGGNTEAFF	TGTGCCAGCAGCTCGGGACAGGGAGGCGGGAACACTGAAGCTTTCTTT
NA	TRBV18	TRBJ2-7	NA	CASSPAGVYEQYF	TGTGCCAGCTCACCAGCAGGGGTCTACGAGCAGTACTTC
few	TRBV9	TRBJ1-1	NA	CASSSHMETEAFF	TGTGCCAGCAGCTCTCACATGGAAACTGAAGCTTTCTTT
many	TRBV27	TRBJ2-5	NA	CASSLGGGVKTQYF	TGTGCCAGCAGTTTGGGAGGGGGCGTAAAGACCCAGTACTTC
NA	TRBV5-4	TRBJ2-1	TRBD2	CASSRTSGGISYNEQFF	TGTGCCAGCAGCAGGACTAGCGGGGGGATCTCCTACAATGAGCAGTTCTTC
few	TRBV11-2	TRBJ2-5	TRBD2	CASSLGGGQETQYF	TGTGCCAGCAGCTTAGGCGGGGGCCAAGAGACCCAGTACTTC
few	TRBV5-4	TRBJ1-1	TRBD1	CASSLPGQGVSTEAFF	TGTGCCAGCAGCTTGCCGGGACAGGGAGTAAGCACTGAAGCTTTCTTT
few	TRBV10-3	TRBJ2-5	NA	CAISEGTNSQYF	TGTGCCATCAGTGAAGGCACTAACTCCCAGTACTTC
few	TRBV18	TRBJ2-3	TRBD1	CASSPGQGATDTQYF	TGTGCCAGCTCACCGGGACAGGGGGCAACAGATACGCAGTATTTT
NA	TRBV7-9	TRBJ2-7	NA	CASRGLGMESYEQYF	TGTGCCAGCAGGGGGTTGGGTATGGAGTCCTACGAGCAGTACTTC
NA	TRBV5-6	TRBJ2-2	NA	CASSLGQWTGELFF	TGTGCCAGCAGCTTGGGGCAGTGGACCGGGGAGCTGTTTTTT
few	TRBV10-1	TRBJ2-5	NA	CASSEGGSSRETQYF	TGCGCCAGCAGTGAGGGCGGCTCCAGTAGGGAGACCCAGTACTTC
NA	TRBV7-3	TRBJ2-3	NA	CASSSDTRGEQYF	TGTGCCAGCAGCTCGGACACGCGAGGGGAGCAGTATTTT
NA	TRBV9	TRBJ1-2	TRBD1	CASSVGDSFGYTF	TGTGCCAGCAGCGTAGGGGACAGCTTCGGCTACACCTTC
few	TRBV20-1	TRBJ2-7	NA	CSANGIYEQYF	TGCAGTGCTAACGGGATATACGAGCAGTACTTC
many	TRBV30	TRBJ2-1	NA	CAWSRGENEQFF	TGTGCCTGGAGCCGTGGGGAGAATGAGCAGTTCTTC
few	TRBV29-1	TRBJ2-5	TRBD1	CSVEDLTGTGETQYF	TGCAGCGTTGAAGATCTTACGGGGACAGGGGAGACCCAGTACTTC
few	TRBV6-5	TRBJ2-2	NA	CASSSPRPGELFF	TGTGCCAGCAGTTCACCGCGGCCCGGGGAGCTGTTTTTT
NA	TRBV19	TRBJ2-1	NA	CASSIDSASYNEQFF	TGTGCCAGTAGTATTGATAGCGCGTCTTACAATGAGCAGTTCTTC
few	TRBV7-9	TRBJ1-2	TRBD1	CASSPGQATNYGYTF	TGTGCCAGCAGCCCAGGACAGGCAACTAACTATGGCTACACCTTC
few	TRBV11-2	TRBJ1-2	NA	CASSFSVADYGYTF	TGTGCCAGCAGCTTTTCTGTGGCTGACTATGGCTACACCTTC
NA	TRBV6-5	TRBJ1-2	NA	CASSSATGESGYTF	TGTGCCAGCAGTTCGGCGACAGGCGAAAGTGGCTACACCTTC
few	TRBV7-6	TRBJ1-6	NA	CASSLNGSPLHF	TGTGCCAGCAGCTTAAATGGGTCACCCCTCCACTTT
NA	TRBV5-1	TRBJ2-1	NA	CASEKGGKQFF	TGCGCCAGCGAAAAGGGGGGGAAGCAGTTCTTC
NA	TRBV29-1	TRBJ2-3	NA	CSVGPSSADTQYF	TGCAGCGTTGGGCCCTCTAGCGCAGATACGCAGTATTTT
few	TRBV30	TRBJ1-1	TRBD1	CAWSRTGTGGNTEAFF	TGTGCCTGGAGCCGGACAGGGACAGGAGGTAACACTGAAGCTTTCTTT
NA	TRBV7-9	TRBJ1-4	TRBD1	CASSPQGRSEKLFF	TGTGCCAGCAGCCCACAGGGGAGAAGTGAAAAACTGTTTTTT
NA	TRBV7-2	TRBJ1-4	NA	CASSLDQGVGEKLFF	TGTGCCAGCAGCTTAGACCAGGGTGTCGGTGAAAAACTGTTTTTT
few	TRBV20-1	TRBJ1-2	NA	CSAMGYDGYTF	TGCAGTGCTATGGGTTACGATGGCTACACCTTC
once	TRBV19	TRBJ1-5	NA	CASSDTGFQPQHF	TGTGCCAGTAGTGATACAGGGTTTCAGCCCCAGCATTTT
NA	TRBV7-2	TRBJ1-5	TRBD1	CASSPGPGQAYSNQPQHF	TGTGCCAGCAGCCCGGGGCCGGGACAGGCATATAGCAATCAGCCCCAGCATTTT
few	TRBV29-1	TRBJ1-5	NA	CSVVGASNQPQHF	TGCAGCGTCGTCGGGGCCAGCAATCAGCCCCAGCATTTT
few	TRBV18	TRBJ1-1	NA	CASSPQDVTEAFF	TGTGCCAGCTCACCACAGGATGTCACTGAAGCTTTCTTT
few	TRBV28	TRBJ2-3	TRBD2	CASSKTSGLPGTDTQYF	TGTGCCAGCAGTAAGACTAGCGGGCTACCTGGCACAGATACGCAGTATTTT
NA	TRBV7-8	TRBJ1-2	NA	CASSLPPQVYGYTF	TGTGCCAGCAGCCTCCCCCCTCAGGTGTATGGCTACACCTTC
few	TRBV7-2	TRBJ2-7	NA	CASSPSGTDRYEQYF	TGTGCCAGCAGCCCTTCCGGGACGGATCGCTACGAGCAGTACTTC
NA	TRBV5-4	TRBJ2-5	NA	CASSFGGGETQYF	TGTGCCAGCAGCTTCGGGGGCGGGGAGACCCAGTACTTC
few	TRBV30	TRBJ2-7	TRBD1	CAWSGDSFSYEQYF	TGTGCCTGGAGTGGGGACAGCTTTTCCTACGAGCAGTACTTC
few	TRBV28	TRBJ2-1	NA	CASSLLARTSMGNEQFF	TGTGCCAGCAGTCTGCTAGCGAGGACCTCGATGGGCAATGAGCAGTTCTTC
few	TRBV10-3	TRBJ2-7	TRBD1	CAISESKGAGSYEQYF	TGTGCCATCAGTGAGTCGAAGGGGGCCGGCTCCTACGAGCAGTACTTC
NA	TRBV4-1	TRBJ1-2	NA	CASSQRIGESGNGYTF	TGCGCCAGCAGCCAAAGGATCGGAGAGTCGGGGAATGGCTACACCTTC
few	TRBV6-6	TRBJ1-5	TRBD1	CASFPGQGNSNQPQHF	TGTGCCAGCTTCCCGGGACAGGGTAATAGCAATCAGCCCCAGCATTTT
few	TRBV10-3	TRBJ1-5	TRBD1	CAISGRQGAGQPQHF	TGTGCCATCAGTGGCCGACAGGGGGCAGGACAGCCCCAGCATTTT
NA	TRBV28	TRBJ2-5	NA	CASSSETRPEETQYF	TGTGCCAGCAGTTCCGAGACCCGGCCCGAAGAGACCCAGTACTTC
NA	TRBV2	TRBJ2-1	NA	CASSLRPPSTYNEQFF	TGTGCCAGCAGTCTCCGTCCTCCTAGCACCTACAATGAGCAGTTCTTC
NA	TRBV5-1	TRBJ1-1	TRBD1	CASSLDRERGAFF	TGCGCCAGCAGCCTGGACAGGGAAAGGGGAGCTTTCTTT
many	TRBV5-1	TRBJ2-4	NA	CASSWQNIQYF	TGCGCCAGCAGCTGGCAAAACATTCAGTACTTC
few	TRBV7-3	TRBJ2-3	TRBD1	CASSLTGQITDTQYF	TGTGCCAGCAGCTTAACGGGACAGATCACAGATACGCAGTATTTT
many	TRBV28	TRBJ2-7	NA	CASISTGPSSYEQYF	TGTGCCAGCATCTCAACGGGACCAAGTTCCTACGAGCAGTACTTC
few	TRBV14	TRBJ2-7	NA	CASSQVRGEQYF	TGTGCCAGCAGCCAAGTAAGAGGCGAGCAGTACTTC
few	TRBV9	TRBJ1-5	NA	CASSVEAGYQPQHF	TGTGCCAGCAGCGTAGAAGCAGGTTATCAGCCCCAGCATTTT